The rows below give T cell receptor beta chains drawn from one sample of a study of Ad26.COV2.S vaccination and SARS-CoV-2 variants. Method: immunoSEQ multiplex PCR; TCRdb's copy keeps in-frame clones and lacks some. This sample has about 680,000 clones; more than 70% occur once, and the top ten carry roughly 1.5%. Sequences were derived from peripheral blood, sampled in a trial of Ad26.COV2.S vaccine versus placebo. The receptors stem from a person between 18 and 65 years old who received the Ad26.COV2.S COVID-19 vaccine or a placebo. The CDR3 runs from the conserved cysteine through the conserved F or W. The D gene is left open where the match is weak. Clone size appears in some rows only: once, few, many, or a class for an expanded clone.

d_call j_call cdr3_length v_call clone_size cdr3_aa cdr3_nt
TRBD1 TRBJ1-5 13 TRBV29-1 - CSVVGGGGQPQHF TGCAGCGTTGTAGGAGGGGGCGGGCAGCCCCAGCATTTT
- TRBJ1-1 13 TRBV12-3/TRBV12-4 - CASTLRTPTEAFF TGTGCCAGCACCTTAAGGACCCCCACTGAAGCTTTCTTT
- TRBJ2-5 15 TRBV2 - CASSAQQGRQETQYF TGTGCCAGCAGCGCACAACAGGGCAGACAAGAGACCCAGTACTTC
- TRBJ1-5 14 TRBV19 few CASSTDSSNQPQHF TGTGCCAGTAGTACGGACAGTAGCAATCAGCCCCAGCATTTT
- TRBJ2-1 14 TRBV7-2 - CASSLRPVGNEQFF TGTGCCAGCAGCTTAAGACCGGTCGGCAATGAGCAGTTCTTC
- TRBJ2-7 12 TRBV29-1 - CSVEGLFDEQYF TGCAGCGTTGAAGGGCTCTTCGACGAGCAGTACTTC
- TRBJ2-7 15 TRBV7-9 - CASSFAMDKAYEQYF TGTGCCAGCAGTTTCGCGATGGACAAGGCCTACGAGCAGTACTTC
- TRBJ1-1 15 TRBV30 - CAWSVRVLMNTEAFF TGTGCCTGGAGCGTCAGGGTTCTTATGAACACTGAAGCTTTCTTT
- TRBJ1-2 13 TRBV19 - CASSMKDRSGYTF TGTGCCAGTAGTATGAAAGACAGGTCTGGCTACACCTTC
TRBD1 TRBJ1-3 14 TRBV6-5 - CASRQGGLGNTIYF TGTGCCAGCAGACAGGGGGGGCTTGGAAACACCATATATTTT
- TRBJ1-1 12 TRBV30 - CAWSVFGSLTFF TGTGCCTGGAGTGTCTTCGGCAGTCTAACTTTCTTT
- TRBJ2-2 17 TRBV3-1/TRBV3-2 - CASSQDYRAPNTGELFF TGTGCCAGCAGCCAAGATTACCGGGCCCCGAACACCGGGGAGCTGTTTTTT
- TRBJ2-3 20 TRBV15 - CATSRKSNPPGIPSTDTQYF TGTGCCACCAGCAGAAAATCAAACCCTCCAGGGATCCCTAGCACAGATACGCAGTATTTT